These 21 T cell receptor beta chains originate from one sample sequenced in a study of blood T cells in healthy people across ages. A second PCR of 7 to 11 cycles used a sample-barcoded 5' primer and a J-beta primer mix. One entry per CDR3 protein results from TCRdb running MiXCR on the 5' RACE reads. Counted here are 1.5 million to 1.8 million distinct CDR3 sequences, under 55% occurring once; the ten biggest clones make up around 4%. Sequencing was performed on blood. The source is a young woman in good health.

The rearrangement uses TRBV7-2 and TRBJ2-1; D is possibly TRBD2 (6 bases). This CDR3 is built from 15 residues. V lost 5 bases and J 7 bases, leaving 18 bases between the germline ends. In germline, CDR1 is SGHTA, CDR2 FQGNSA. The DNA for the CDR3 is TGTGCCAGCAGCCGAGAGGCGGGACTGGGTAATGAGCAGTTCTTC. It is translated as CASSREAGLGNEQFF.

As regards this clonotype: The junction departs from the called germline gene at one end, perhaps through a read error. The J gene is TRBJ2-7, the V gene TRBV2, with TRBD2 matching over 7 bases. Per the germline V gene, CDR1 is SNHLY and CDR2 is FYNNEI. This CDR3 is 14 amino acids long. In DNA, the CDR3 is TGTGCTAGCAAGGGAGGGATCGACTCCTACGAGCAGTACTTC. Protein sequence: CASKGGIDSYEQYF.

The gene calls are TRBV10-2 and TRBJ2-3, with D tentatively TRBD1 (6 bases). Trimming pared 7 bases from V and 4 bases from J, leaving 15 bases between. This CDR3 has 14 residues. Germline CDR1 reads WSHSY; CDR2 reads SAAADI. CDR3 sequence (DNA): TGCGCCAGCACCAGGGGTTCCCGCGCAGATACGCAGTATTTT. Amino acid sequence: CASTRGSRADTQYF.

The V gene is TRBV6-2 or TRBV6-3, the J gene TRBJ2-7; maybe TRBD1 (6 bases). Trimming pared 6 bases from V and 7 bases from J, leaving 22 bases between. The CDR3 covers 15 residues. Germline-derived CDR1 and CDR2 are MNHEY and SVGEGT. DNA of the CDR3: TGTGCCAGCAGCTCCTCGTGGGGGACACGCAATGAGCAGTACTTC. It translates to CASSSSWGTRNEQYF.

This chain links TRBV29-1 with TRBJ2-1; 7 bases map to TRBD1. V trimming: 7 bases; J trimming: 0 bases; junction bases outside the gene matches: 6. The length of the CDR3 is 14 residues. The germline V gene encodes CDR1 SQVTM and CDR2 ANQGSEA. CDR3 amino acids: CSATTGSSYNEQFF. The CDR3 DNA follows: TGCAGCGCTACGACAGGGAGCTCCTACAATGAGCAGTTCTTC.

The chain employs TRBV29-1 and TRBJ1-1; TRBD1 might be the D (5 bases). Germline lookup yields CDR1 SQVTM and CDR2 ANQGSEA. The germline V and J ends were trimmed by 4 bases and 3 bases, with 15 bases remaining between them. The CDR3 is 14 residues long. The CDR3 DNA reads as TGCAGCGTTGGTGCCGGGACCGACTACACTGAAGCTTTCTTT. It is translated as CSVGAGTDYTEAFF.

The chain carries TRBV11-2 and TRBJ1-2; no clear D gene. Trimming left V 4 bases short and J 4 bases short, with 13 bases between. CDR1 and CDR2 (germline): SGHAT, FQNNGV. There are 14 residues in the CDR3. This chain's CDR3 is CASSSLTSIYGYTF. The CDR3 region has the DNA TGTGCCAGCAGCTCCTTGACTAGTATCTATGGCTACACCTTC.

The V call is TRBV20-1, the J call TRBJ2-7; D is tentatively TRBD1 or TRBD2 (6 bases each). Looked up from germline, CDR1 is DFQATT and CDR2 is SNEGSKA (reference sequence). The CDR3 extends over 13 amino acids. The V gene lost 3 bases and the J gene lost 2 bases, with 11 bases spanning the gap. DNA of the CDR3: TGCAGTGCTAGCGGAGGGGGGACCTACGAGCAGTACTTC. This sequence encodes CSASGGGTYEQYF.

This clonotype was recorded a few times. The rearrangement joins TRBV7-9 to TRBJ2-5, with a tentative D call TRBD2 (6 bases). The CDR3 spans 16 residues. Germline V gives CDR1 SEHNR, CDR2 FQNEAQ (reference sequence). Trimming took off 4 bases at V and 5 bases at J, with 20 bases between the two ends. Written as DNA, the CDR3 is TGTGCCAGCAGCTCCATCCCTAGCGACCCCCCCGAGACCCAGTACTTC. Protein: CASSSIPSDPPETQYF.

This chain joins TRBV4-3 and TRBJ2-3, with D tentatively TRBD1 or TRBD2 (5 bases each). CDR1 is LGHNA and CDR2 is YSLEER in the germline V gene. Trimming left V 0 bases short and J 0 bases short, with 13 bases between. The CDR3 covers 17 residues. The CDR3 coding sequence is TGCGCCAGCAGCCAAGATCTGGGGGTAGCTAGCACAGATACGCAGTATTTT. Its translation is CASSQDLGVASTDTQYF.

The V and J genes are TRBV30 and TRBJ2-5, with unresolved D. Germline CDR1 GTSNPN, CDR2 SVGIG (reference sequence). This CDR3 is 12 amino acids long. Trimming cost V 4 bases and J 1 base, with 7 bases left between them. CDR3: CAWTRIQETQYF. In nucleotides, the CDR3 is TGTGCCTGGACAAGGATCCAAGAGACCCAGTACTTC.

This clonotype occurred a few times. The chain carries TRBV7-9 and TRBJ1-6; D call uncertain. From germline, CDR1 is SEHNR and CDR2 FQNEAQ (reference sequence). Deletions cut 5 bases from V and 7 bases from J, with 15 bases between. CDR3 length: 15 residues. The CDR3: CASSPLLGSNSPLHF. For the CDR3, the DNA is TGTGCCAGCAGCCCCCTTCTGGGGAGCAATTCACCCCTCCACTTT.

The CDR3 nucleotides are TGCAGTGCTTGCCCGGACAGATACACTGAAGCTTTCTTT. The encoded protein is CSACPDRYTEAFF. The chain recombines TRBV20-1 with TRBJ1-1, with D perhaps TRBD1 (6 bases). Trimming removed 5 bases from V and 3 bases from J, with 13 bases in between. Germline lookup yields CDR1 DFQATT and CDR2 SNEGSKA (reference sequence). The CDR3 runs to 13 residues.

A word on this clonotype: A much larger clone is a single base away; this may be a read error. V and J are TRBV3-1 and TRBJ2-1, with 8 positions matching TRBD2. Looked up from germline, CDR1 is LGHDT and CDR2 is YNNKEL (reference sequence). This CDR3 region has 15 residues. The CDR3 spells CASSKSGSSYNGQFF. The CDR3 DNA sequence: TGTGCCAGCAGCAAAAGCGGGAGCTCCTACAATGGGCAGTTCTTC.

This clonotype was counted only a few times. The chain has TRBV20-1 and TRBJ1-4; the D is unclear. With 5 bases removed from V and 2 bases from J, the gap between germline ends came to 18 bases. The CDR3 is 16 residues long. Looked up from germline, CDR1 is DFQATT and CDR2 is SNEGSKA (reference sequence). The CDR3 bases are TGCAGTGCTGGGAGGTGTGGTGGCACGACTAATGAAAAACTGTTTTTT. Its protein is CSAGRCGGTTNEKLFF.

As for this clonotype: At one boundary the junction diverges from the germline segment, which might be a read error. The chain has TRBV12-3 or TRBV12-4 and TRBJ2-3, with D possibly TRBD2 on 5 matching bases. The CDR3 is 14 residues long. The CDR3 DNA sequence: TGTGCCAGCAGAAGTACATCTAGCACAGATACGCTGTATTTT. Its translation is CASRSTSSTDTLYF.

This clonotype was seen more than once but under ten times. The CDR3 loop is CASKPRLQETQYF. CDR3 sequence (DNA): TGTGCCAGCAAGCCCAGGTTGCAAGAGACCCAGTACTTC. The rearrangement links TRBV6-5 to TRBJ2-5; D gene unclear. V dropped 7 bases and J dropped 2 bases, with 11 bases sitting between them. This CDR3 spans 13 amino acids. Germline V gene sequence: CDR1 MNHEY, CDR2 SVGAGI.

This clonotype was seen many times. The J gene is TRBJ1-1, the V gene TRBV6-2 or TRBV6-3; the match to TRBD1 covers 10 bases. Germline trimming cut 7 bases from V and 0 bases from J; bases unmatched to any gene: 8. Per the germline V gene, CDR1 is MNHEY and CDR2 is SVGEGT. The CDR3 consists of 16 residues. The CDR3 nucleotides read TGTGCCAGCAACAATCCGGGACAGGGGTTGAACACTGAAGCTTTCTTT. Protein product: CASNNPGQGLNTEAFF.

The CDR3 DNA is TGCAGCGTTGCACATACAGGGAGCGGGCAGTACTTC. Its translation is CSVAHTGSGQYF. The chain employs TRBV29-1 and TRBJ2-4; D assignment may be TRBD1 or TRBD2 (6 bases each). Between the trimmed V and J ends, which lost 4 bases and 13 bases, there was a span of 17 bases. There are 12 residues in the CDR3. Germline lookup yields CDR1 SQVTM and CDR2 ANQGSEA.

The chain employs TRBV15 and TRBJ2-7; no definite D call. The CDR3 totals 14 residues. Germline V lookup: CDR1 LNHNV, CDR2 YYDKDF (reference sequence). Trimming left V 7 bases short and J 4 bases short, with 17 bases between. CDR3 protein: CATTDSAQNYEQYF. For the CDR3, the DNA is TGTGCCACCACCGACTCCGCGCAAAATTACGAGCAGTACTTC.

The chain recombines TRBV20-1 with TRBJ2-1; tentative D call: TRBD2 (5 bases). The last part of the DNA fits TRBJ2-7 better; the J call may be wrong. From germline, CDR1 is DFQATT and CDR2 SNEGSKA (reference sequence). The CDR3 consists of 13 residues. The CDR3 loop reads CSARQNPGGEQYF. CDR3 bases: TGCAGTGCTAGACAGAACCCCGGAGGTGAGCAGTACTTC.